One and the same sample provided the 9 T cell receptor beta chains below, sequenced in a study of T-cell reconstitution after alpha-beta-depleted transplantation in children. Library preparation (for TCRbeta) was performed with unique molecular identifiers. Using its own MiXCR run on the PCR reads, TCRdb lists one record per CDR3 protein. The profile shows roughly 120,000 distinct CDR3 sequences, more than 20% of them singletons. This material consisted of PBMCs, mostly from graft donor cells, taken 180 days after TCRalphabeta/CD19-depleted stem cell transplant. These TCRs come from a male patient under 10 years old who had a stem cell transplant for chronic granulomatous disease, so the T cells may come from the graft donor.

This clonotype was picked up many times. This chain uses TRBV12-3 or TRBV12-4 with TRBJ1-1; the D gene is possibly TRBD1 (5 bases). There are 13 residues in the CDR3. V was clipped by 6 bases and J by 6 bases, with 14 bases between them. The CDR3 DNA reads TGTGCCAGCAGCCCCTCGGGGGGGGCTGAAGCTTTCTTT. It yields the protein CASSPSGGAEAFF.

This clonotype was counted ten times or more. The chain couples TRBV6-5 to TRBJ1-1, with TRBD1 as a possible D gene (5 bases). Germline V lookup: CDR1 MNHEY, CDR2 SVGAGI. The germline V and J ends were trimmed by 6 bases and 5 bases, with 16 bases remaining between them. CDR3 length: 14 amino acids. The CDR3 sequence: CASSYDRRGTEAFF. The CDR3 DNA follows: TGTGCCAGCAGCTACGATCGAAGGGGAACTGAAGCTTTCTTT.

This clonotype was recorded at least ten times. The V and J genes are TRBV27 and TRBJ2-1; D is possibly TRBD1 or TRBD2 (6 bases each). With 3 bases removed from V and 7 bases from J, the gap between germline ends came to 13 bases. This CDR3 spans 14 amino acids. Per germline, CDR1 MNHEY and CDR2 SMNVEV (reference sequence). The CDR3 region has the DNA TGTGCCAGCAGTTTTGGCAGGGGAGGTAATGAGCAGTTCTTC. Its translation is CASSFGRGGNEQFF.

The table lists this clonotype with many counts. This sequence joins TRBV27 and TRBJ1-2, with 7 bases identical to TRBD1. Germline CDR1 is MNHEY and CDR2 is SMNVEV (reference sequence). This CDR3 spans 14 amino acids. V gave up 11 bases and J gave up 4 bases; unmatched junction bases: 13. In nucleotides, the CDR3 is TGTGCCTCTCGCCCCGACAGGGCTGGCTATGGCTACACCTTC. It encodes CASRPDRAGYGYTF.

A few counts support this clonotype. This sequence joins TRBV12-3 or TRBV12-4 and TRBJ1-3, with unresolved D. The CDR3 sequence is 14 residues long. V lost 6 bases and J lost 2, with 11 bases in between. CDR3 in amino acids: CASSQDITGNTIYF. CDR3 DNA sequence: TGTGCCAGCAGCCAAGACATTACTGGAAACACCATATATTTT.

The J gene is TRBJ2-2, the V gene TRBV20-1, with 7 bases aligning to TRBD2. Trimming at V came to 0 bases and at J to 5 bases, leaving 6 bases not matched to a gene. The CDR3 length is 15 residues. Per the germline V gene, CDR1 is DFQATT and CDR2 is SNEGSKA (reference sequence). CDR3 amino acids: CSAREAGIATGELFF. The CDR3 DNA sequence: TGCAGTGCTAGAGAAGCGGGAATCGCGACCGGGGAGCTGTTTTTT.

This clonotype came up a few times. V gene TRBV20-1 combines with J gene TRBJ2-7; unclear D gene. CDR3 length: 12 residues. Per germline, CDR1 DFQATT and CDR2 SNEGSKA (reference sequence). V lost 6 bases to trimming and J lost 7 bases, with 16 bases between them. CDR3 DNA sequence: TGCAGTGCCGTCCTCAGCGACTTGGAGCAGTACTTC. As protein: CSAVLSDLEQYF.

CDR3 in amino acids: CASSFPTTGLPDEQFF. CDR3 DNA: TGCGCCAGCAGCTTCCCTACGACAGGGCTCCCCGATGAGCAGTTCTTC. V is TRBV5-1 and J is TRBJ2-1; 7 bases match TRBD1. CDR1 is SGHRS, CDR2 YFSETQ, per germline. The CDR3 is 16 residues long. V lost 2 bases, J lost 8 bases, and 13 bases stayed unmatched.

In its sample, this clonotype was seen many times. V and J are TRBV20-1 and TRBJ1-1; D not certain. Germline V gene data show CDR1 as DFQATT and CDR2 as SNEGSKA (reference sequence). V was pared by 6 bases and J by 1 base, with 18 bases between. This CDR3 has 15 residues. The CDR3 region is CSAEIVGLSNTEAFF. DNA for the CDR3: TGCAGTGCCGAGATAGTAGGACTGTCGAACACTGAAGCTTTCTTT.